This TCR beta chain stems from a study of CD8 T cells in Susac syndrome. Study results and caveats: As acknowledged by the study, its TCR sequencing and HLA analysis included a relatively small number of individuals. There was no clonal expansion in the CD4+ T cell repertoires of Susac syndrome.

A word on this clonotype: The target antigen is unknown.

CDR1 and CDR2 from the germline V gene are PRHDT and FYEKMQ (reference sequence). V shed 1 base, J shed 4 bases, and the junction held 3 bases outside the gene matches. CDR3 length equals 17 residues. Random hexamers were used to reverse transcribe 0.5 to 1 ug of RNA. TCRdb re-called the immunoSEQ multiplex PCR reads through MiXCR, storing one row per CDR3 protein. The sample includes 80,000 or so distinct CDR3 sequences, about 92% of them seen just once. This chain uses TRBV13 with TRBJ2-5; 16 nucleotides agree with TRBD2. This sequence originates from a human donor with Susac syndrome. The material sequenced was CD4+ T cells from PBMCs. The CDR3 sequence: CASSLEGLAGGGETQYF. CDR3 sequence (DNA): TGTGCCAGCAGCTTAGAGGGACTAGCGGGAGGGGGAGAGACCCAGTACTTC.